This passage covers 27 T cell receptor beta chains from one sample sequenced in a study of T cell repertoires in aging, cancer and after chemotherapy. A mixed TRB-A/B primer pool amplified rearranged TRB by multiplex touch-down PCR. TCRdb called the multiplex PCR reads again in MiXCR, with one record for every CDR3 protein. This sample has around 9,600 distinct CDR3 sequences, with 33% found just once. Amplification of TCR beta used genomic DNA extracted from peripheral blood. Sample: blood. The receptors derive from a human donor in good health. The donor label of this sample is uncertain.

The CDR3 sequence: CASSTPGTGREKLFF. Here the CDR3 DNA reads TGTGCCAGCAGCACCCCCGGGACAGGCCGCGAAAAACTGTTTTTT. The chain is built from TRBV5-4 and TRBJ1-4; 8 positions agree with TRBD1. This CDR3 comprises 15 residues. With V trimmed by 4 bases and J by 8 bases, 10 bases remained unmatched. The germline CDR1 and CDR2 sequences are SGHNT and YYREEE (reference sequence).

This clonotype has just a few counts. The chain carries TRBV5-6 and TRBJ2-2, with D perhaps TRBD1 or TRBD2 (5 bases each). Germline V CDR1 and CDR2: SGHDT, YYEEEE. Between the trimmed V and J ends, which lost 0 bases and 4 bases, there was a span of 7 bases. The length of the CDR3 is 14 residues. The CDR3 is CASSLGGTTGELFF. The CDR3 bases are TGTGCCAGCAGCTTGGGGGGGACCACCGGGGAGCTGTTTTTT.

The chain uses TRBV18 and TRBJ2-7; unclear D gene. Trimming stripped 3 bases from V and 0 bases from J, with 15 bases between. There are 16 residues in the CDR3. Germline V CDR1 and CDR2: KGHSH, LQKENI. This CDR3 is CASSPQRAASSYEQYF. CDR3 nucleotides: TGTGCCAGCTCACCGCAACGGGCCGCGAGCTCCTACGAGCAGTACTTC.

This clonotype was seen a handful of times. The CDR3 region is CASSLGYLAGRETQYF. DNA of the CDR3: TGTGCCAGCAGCTTAGGGTACCTAGCGGGGAGAGAGACCCAGTACTTC. This chain joins TRBV7-2 and TRBJ2-5; 9 bases are shared with TRBD2. CDR3 length: 16 amino acids. Germline V gene sequence: CDR1 SGHTA, CDR2 FQGNSA. Trimming removed 1 base from V and 4 bases from J; junction bases left unmatched: 7.

This clonotype has just a few counts. The rearrangement joins TRBV6-1 to TRBJ2-3, with 8 positions matching TRBD2. J lost 3 bases, V lost 3 bases, and 11 bases had no gene match. The CDR3 runs 17 residues. Germline CDR1 reads MNHNS; CDR2 reads SASEGT. CDR3 sequence (DNA): TGTGCCAGCAGTGACCGGTTAACGGGGGGGAGGACAGATACGCAGTATTTT. Protein product: CASSDRLTGGRTDTQYF.

This clonotype was picked up a small number of times. This CDR3 reads CASSRRQGATNEKLFF. The DNA for the CDR3 is TGTGCCAGCAGCCGAAGGCAGGGTGCAACTAATGAAAAACTGTTTTTT. The V gene is TRBV5-6, the J gene TRBJ1-4; D may be TRBD1 (5 bases). The CDR3 consists of 16 residues. Per the germline V gene, CDR1 is SGHDT and CDR2 is YYEEEE. Trimming took off 4 bases at V and 0 bases at J, with 13 bases between the two ends.

The chain combines TRBV5-7 with TRBJ2-3, with TRBD2 matching over 16 bases. TRBV5-7 is filed as an ORF, its function uncertain. The CDR3 has 18 amino acids. Trimming at V came to 5 bases and at J to 2 bases, leaving 8 bases not matched to a gene. CDR3 in DNA: TGTGCCAGCAGTACTGGGACTAGCGGGGGGGCCTTCACAGATACGCAGTATTTT. Encoded protein: CASSTGTSGGAFTDTQYF.

Relative to its sample, this clonotype is medium-sized. This chain's CDR3 is CSVEGGRETQYF. The CDR3 DNA is TGCAGCGTTGAAGGTGGTCGAGAGACCCAGTACTTC. The V gene is TRBV29-1, the J gene TRBJ2-5, with no clear D. V dropped 1 base and J dropped 4 bases, with 7 bases sitting between them. The CDR3 extends over 12 amino acids. The V gene's germline CDR1 is SQVTM and CDR2 ANQGSEA. Full variable domain (rest looked up from reference TRBV29-1 and TRBJ2-5): SAVISQKPSRDICQRGTSLTIQCQVDSQVTMMFWYRQQPGQSLTLIATANQGSEATYESGFVIDKFPISRPNLTFSTLTVSNMSPEDSSIYLCSVEGGRETQYFGPGTRLLVL.

The chain employs TRBV27 and TRBJ1-6; TRBD1 might be the D (5 bases). The germline V and J ends were trimmed by 6 bases and 10 bases, with 10 bases remaining between them. The CDR3 consists of 12 residues. Per the germline V gene, CDR1 is MNHEY and CDR2 is SMNVEV (reference sequence). This CDR3 reads CASSPGYSPLHF. The CDR3 DNA follows: TGTGCCAGCAGCCCAGGGTACTCACCCCTCCACTTT.

The J gene is TRBJ2-5, the V gene TRBV7-2, with D possibly being TRBD1 (5 bases). CDR1 and CDR2 (germline): SGHTA, FQGNSA. The germline V and J ends were trimmed by 5 bases and 4 bases, with 17 bases remaining between them. This CDR3 is built from 15 residues. CDR3 amino acids: CASSREPSGRETQYF. As DNA, the CDR3 is TGTGCCAGCAGCCGCGAACCCTCAGGGCGAGAGACCCAGTACTTC.

The table lists this clonotype with a count of one. A much larger clone is a single base away; this may be a read error. The chain links TRBV13 to TRBJ1-6; 9 bases agree with TRBD1. The germline V gene has CDR1 PRHDT and CDR2 FYEKMQ (reference sequence). This CDR3 contains 16 residues. Germline trimming cut 5 bases from V and 7 bases from J; bases unmatched to any gene: 9. As DNA, the CDR3 is TGTGCCAGCAGCCAAAGGACAGGGGTCCACAATTCACCCCTCCACTTT. Protein product: CASSQRTGVHNSPLHF.

This chain connects TRBV27 to TRBJ1-6; D gene unclear. Trimming shortened V by 4 bases and J by 13 bases, and 17 bases separated the two germline ends. The CDR3 is 14 amino acids. Germline lookup yields CDR1 MNHEY and CDR2 SMNVEV (reference sequence). CDR3 sequence reads: CASSSSPVFPPLHF. The DNA for the CDR3 is TGTGCCAGCAGTTCCAGCCCGGTTTTCCCCCCCCTCCACTTT.

The genes are TRBV5-1 and TRBJ2-3; TRBD1 agrees at 7 bases. The CDR3 runs to 15 residues. Per germline, CDR1 SGHRS and CDR2 YFSETQ. With 2 bases clipped from V and 1 base from J, the junction kept 4 bases outside the gene matches. The CDR3, as DNA: TGCGCCAGCAGCTTAGGGGGCCAGGGCACAGATACGCAGTATTTT. Its protein is CASSLGGQGTDTQYF. The entire variable domain, with the rest obtained from reference TRBV5-1 and TRBJ2-3, is as follows: KAGVTQTPRYLIKTRGQQVTLSCSPISGHRSVSWYQQTPGQGLQFLFEYFSETQRNKGNFPGRFSGRQFSNSRSEMNVSTLELGDSALYLCASSLGGQGTDTQYFGPGTRLTVL.

The V and J genes are TRBV24-1 and TRBJ2-4; D is possibly TRBD1 (6 bases). The CDR3 length is 15 residues. V was clipped by 6 bases and J by 0 bases, with 11 bases between them. Germline V lookup: CDR1 KGHDR, CDR2 SFDVKD. The CDR3 loop reads CATSSGAVAKNIQYF. Here the CDR3 DNA reads TGTGCCACCAGTTCAGGGGCGGTAGCCAAAAACATTCAGTACTTC.

The rearrangement uses TRBV5-6 and TRBJ2-1; 9 bases agree with TRBD2. The CDR3 is made up of 13 amino acids. The germline CDR1 and CDR2 sequences are SGHDT and YYEEEE. V lost 7 bases, J lost 5 bases, and 4 bases stayed unmatched. The chain's CDR3 is CASRAGGHNEQFF. In DNA form, the CDR3 reads TGTGCCAGCCGGGCGGGGGGGCACAATGAGCAGTTCTTC.

CDR3 amino acids: CASSSSDRGSYEQYF. The CDR3 DNA follows: TGTGCCAGCAGTTCATCAGACAGGGGCTCCTACGAGCAGTACTTC. The genes are TRBV6-2 or TRBV6-3 and TRBJ2-7; 8 bases line up with TRBD1. CDR1 is MNHEY and CDR2 is SVGEGT in the germline V gene. The length of the CDR3 is 15 residues. V was pared by 4 bases and J by 0 bases, with 5 bases of the junction left unmatched.

This clonotype showed up just a few times. The chain carries TRBV19 and TRBJ1-1, with D perhaps TRBD1 (6 bases). Germline V gene data show CDR1 as LNHDA and CDR2 as SQIVND (reference sequence). The V and J ends lost 10 bases and 1 base respectively, with 13 bases between them. The CDR3 has 13 amino acids. CDR3 sequence: CATGQNPNTEAFF. The CDR3 region has the DNA TGTGCCACCGGACAGAACCCGAACACTGAAGCTTTCTTT.

Turning to this clonotype: No DNA is shown, since the ends of the CDR3 on it are uncertain; the CDR3 is the one TCRdb lists. The rearrangement links TRBV7-5 to TRBJ2-1; TRBD2 is taken as the D call from the table, unchecked against the DNA. TRBV7-5 is deemed a pseudogene. The CDR3 is 23 amino acids long, termini counted. The CDR3 loop is CISVSEATRLAGFYTRAYNGQFF.

CDR3 loop: CASSTPAVSPQDQPQHF. Here the CDR3 DNA reads TGTGCCAGCAGTACCCCGGCGGTCTCTCCGCAGGATCAGCCCCAGCATTTT. This chain uses TRBV6-1 with TRBJ1-5; no clear D gene. This CDR3 spans 17 amino acids. Germline assignment: CDR1 MNHNS and CDR2 SASEGT. The germline V and J ends were trimmed by 5 bases and 5 bases, with 22 bases remaining between them.

In regard to this clonotype: This sequence may be a read error, since a much larger clone differs from it by one base. The gene calls are TRBV30 and TRBJ2-2, with unresolved D. V lost 0 bases and J lost 6, with 14 bases in between. This CDR3 is 15 amino acids long. From germline, CDR1 is GTSNPN and CDR2 SVGIG (reference sequence). CDR3 sequence (DNA): TGTGCCTGGAGTGTTATTCAGGTCGGGTCCGGGGAGCTGTTTTTT. Translating it yields CAWSVIQVGSGELFF.

This chain's CDR3 is CASSSDRGGAEAFF. In DNA form, the CDR3 reads TGTGCCAGCAGCTCGGACAGGGGAGGCGCTGAAGCTTTCTTT. The chain recombines TRBV7-6 with TRBJ1-1, with 9 positions matching TRBD1. Trimming at V came to 4 bases and at J to 6 bases, leaving 6 bases not matched to a gene. The CDR3 runs to 14 residues. Germline-derived CDR1 and CDR2 are SGHVS and FNYEAQ.

The chain has TRBV19 and TRBJ2-3, with no clear D. This CDR3 comprises 11 residues. Trimming pared 3 bases from V and 3 bases from J, leaving 1 base between. CDR1 is LNHDA, CDR2 SQIVND, per germline (reference sequence). The CDR3 DNA sequence: TGTGCCAGTAGTATTACAGATACGCAGTATTTT. This codes for CASSITDTQYF.

V usage is TRBV7-6 and J usage is TRBJ1-4; TRBD1 is a possible D gene (6 bases). Trimming cost V 3 bases and J 6 bases, with 14 bases left between them. This CDR3 comprises 15 residues. Germline V gene sequence: CDR1 SGHVS, CDR2 FNYEAQ. CDR3 in amino acids: CASSFLYRADEKLFF. The CDR3 DNA sequence: TGTGCCAGCAGCTTCCTATACAGGGCGGATGAAAAACTGTTTTTT.

The chain carries TRBV2 and TRBJ2-7, with 10 bases lining up with TRBD1. This CDR3 contains 13 residues. Per the germline V gene, CDR1 is SNHLY and CDR2 is FYNNEI. Trimming at V came to 4 bases and at J to 6 bases, leaving 3 bases not matched to a gene. Here the CDR3 DNA reads TGTGCCAGCAGTGGGGACAGGGGAGGCGAGCAGTACTTC. The encoded protein is CASSGDRGGEQYF. Full variable domain (rest looked up from reference TRBV2 and TRBJ2-7): EPEVTQTPSHQVTQMGQEVILRCVPISNHLYFYWYRQILGQKVEFLVSFYNNEISEKSEIFDDQFSVERPDGSNFTLKIRSTKLEDSAMYFCASSGDRGGEQYFGPGTRLTVT.

The sample holds a few counts of this clonotype. This rearrangement joins TRBV24-1 to TRBJ2-1; D possibly corresponds to TRBD1 (5 bases). V lost 6 bases and J 5 bases, leaving 22 bases between the germline ends. The CDR3 spans 17 residues. Germline assignment: CDR1 KGHDR and CDR2 SFDVKD. Written as DNA, the CDR3 is TGTGCCACCAGTAACTCAGGGCCAACGCTATTGGACAATGAGCAGTTCTTC. Protein: CATSNSGPTLLDNEQFF.

This clonotype occurred a few times. J is TRBJ2-3 and V is TRBV6-1; TRBD1 or TRBD2 may be the D gene (6 bases each). V lost 0 bases to trimming and J lost 4 bases, with 14 bases between them. In germline, CDR1 is MNHNS, CDR2 SASEGT. The length of the CDR3 is 16 residues. The CDR3, as DNA: TGTGCCAGCAGTGAAGCGAGGGGGAGGCCCCCAGATACGCAGTATTTT. Protein: CASSEARGRPPDTQYF.

The J gene is TRBJ2-7, the V gene TRBV6-5, with D tentatively TRBD2 (5 bases). There are 16 residues in the CDR3. V was trimmed by 6 bases and J by 4 bases, leaving 22 bases between them. Germline V CDR1 and CDR2: MNHEY, SVGAGI. The CDR3 DNA reads as TGTGCCAGCAGCCTCCTAGACCATCCGGGAAAATACGAGCAGTACTTC. Encoded protein: CASSLLDHPGKYEQYF.